Listed here are 26 T cell receptor beta chains from one sample, sequenced in a study of tumour-infiltrating T cells in Burkitt lymphoma. Assay: immunoSEQ multiplex PCR; the TCRdb copy retains only in-frame clones and omits some. The sample has under 2,000 clones; under 50% are singletons. The sample taken for sequencing was tumor tissue. The receptor set was obtained from a human donor with Burkitt lymphoma.

The genes are TRBV7-9 and TRBJ2-7, with 9 bases fitting TRBD1. The length of the CDR3 is 15 residues. Germline V CDR1 and CDR2: SEHNR, FQNEAQ (reference sequence). V lost 5 bases, J lost 2 bases, and 7 bases stayed unmatched. CDR3: CASSTTTGGPYEQYF. CDR3 sequence (DNA): TGTGCCAGCAGCACGACGACAGGGGGGCCCTACGAGCAGTACTTC.

This clone was seen only a few times. This rearrangement joins TRBV7-8 to TRBJ1-1; no firm D call. With 11 bases removed from V and 4 bases from J, the gap between germline ends came to 5 bases. Germline assignment: CDR1 SGHVS and CDR2 FQNEAQ. The CDR3 contains 9 residues. The CDR3 nucleotides read TGTGCCGCCGGCACTGAAGCTTTCTTT. Translation: CAAGTEAFF.

This clone was seen a handful of times. V gene TRBV15 combines with J gene TRBJ2-6; 7 nucleotides agree with TRBD1. Germline trimming cut 0 bases from V and 0 bases from J; bases unmatched to any gene: 8. CDR1 LNHNV and CDR2 YYDKDF come from the germline V gene (reference sequence). CDR3 length: 19 residues. In DNA form, the CDR3 reads TGTGCCACCAGCAGAGAGACAGGGCCCTCTCCCTCTGGGGCCAACGTCCTGACTTTC. It yields the protein CATSRETGPSPSGANVLTF.

A note on this clone: An end of the junction differs from the germline gene, which may be a read error. The CDR3 nucleotides read TGTGCCAGCAGCCACCCCCCCGGACTTTTCTTT. It specifies CASSHPPGLFF. This chain joins TRBV5-4 and TRBJ2-3; D perhaps matches TRBD2 (5 bases). CDR1 and CDR2 from the germline V gene are SGHNT and YYREEE (reference sequence). The CDR3 sequence is 11 residues long.

The rearrangement joins TRBV27 to TRBJ1-5; tentatively, D is TRBD1 (5 bases). Trimming shortened V by 2 bases and J by 1 base, and 6 bases separated the two germline ends. This CDR3 spans 14 amino acids. In germline, CDR1 is MNHEY, CDR2 SMNVEV (reference sequence). The CDR3 sequence: CASSLKGSNQPQHF. CDR3 DNA: TGTGCCAGCAGTTTAAAGGGGAGCAATCAGCCCCAGCATTTT.

This chain links TRBV6-1 with TRBJ1-5, with 8 bases identical to TRBD1. The germline V gene has CDR1 MNHNS and CDR2 SASEGT. The V and J ends lost 5 bases and 0 bases, in that order; junction bases with no gene match: 3. The length of the CDR3 is 15 residues. The CDR3 region is CASSIQGDSNQPQHF. The CDR3 DNA reads TGTGCCAGCAGTATACAGGGGGATAGCAATCAGCCCCAGCATTTT.

This clone was seen more than once but under ten times. The rearrangement uses TRBV7-9 and TRBJ2-2; TRBD2 matches at 12 bases. The germline gives CDR1 SEHNR, CDR2 FQNEAQ (reference sequence). The V segment lost 6 bases and the J segment 8 bases; nucleotides outside the gene matches: 13. The CDR3 consists of 17 residues. The DNA for the CDR3 is TGTGCCAGCAGTCCAGGACTAGCGGGGACTGCTGGGGGGGAGCTGTTTTTT. Amino acid sequence: CASSPGLAGTAGGELFF.

This clone appeared once. V is TRBV21-1 and J is TRBJ2-7; the table's D call TRBD2 went unverified against the DNA. TRBV21-1 is a listed pseudogene. CDR3 size: 16 residues. This CDR3 reads CASRKRGLATGYEQYF. The DNA for the CDR3 is TGTGCCAGCCGAAAACGGGGACTAGCTACAGGATACGAGCAGTACTTC.

This sequence joins TRBV29-1 and TRBJ1-1; 7 positions agree with TRBD1. The V and J ends lost 0 bases and 0 bases, in that order; junction bases with no gene match: 7. This CDR3 is built from 16 residues. Germline V gene sequence: CDR1 SQVTM, CDR2 ANQGSEA. The CDR3 here is CSVEEGRGYMNTEAFF. CDR3 coding DNA: TGCAGCGTTGAAGAGGGCAGGGGGTACATGAACACTGAAGCTTTCTTT.

This clone was found once. The chain links TRBV5-4 to TRBJ2-1; weak D call: TRBD2 (7 bases). The length of the CDR3 is 17 residues. V was cut by 4 bases and J by 0 bases, with 17 bases left in between. The germline CDR1 and CDR2 sequences are SGHNT and YYREEE (reference sequence). This chain's CDR3 is CASSPRGALSSYNEQFF. CDR3 DNA sequence: TGTGCCAGCAGCCCCCGGGGGGCCCTGAGCTCCTACAATGAGCAGTTCTTC. The variable domain in full, completed from reference TRBV5-4 and TRBJ2-1, reads ETGVTQSPTHLIKTRGQQVTLRCSSQSGHNTVSWYQQALGQGPQFIFQYYREEENGRGNFPPRFSGLQFPNYSSELNVNALELDDSALYLCASSPRGALSSYNEQFFGPGTRLTVL.

The chain links TRBV7-9 to TRBJ1-6; TRBD1 is a possible D gene (5 bases). The CDR3 covers 18 residues. The V end was cut by 1 base, the J end by 5 bases, with 18 bases between. The V gene's germline CDR1 is SEHNR and CDR2 FQNEAQ (reference sequence). CDR3 amino acids: CASSLGGTRLGDNSPLHF. CDR3 DNA: TGTGCCAGCAGCTTAGGGGGGACTCGGCTGGGGGATAATTCACCCCTCCACTTT. Combining the CDR3 with reference TRBV7-9 and TRBJ1-6 gives the whole variable domain DTGVSQNPRHKITKRGQNVTFRCDPISEHNRLYWYRQTLGQGPEFLTYFQNEAQLEKSRLLSDRFSAERPKGSFSTLEIQRTEQGDSAMYLCASSLGGTRLGDNSPLHFGNGTRLTVT.

This clone has more than one count but fewer than ten. The rearrangement joins TRBV5-1 to TRBJ1-6; no firm D call. CDR3 length equals 13 residues. Trimming took off 2 bases at V and 9 bases at J, with 9 bases between the two ends. Germline V lookup: CDR1 SGHRS, CDR2 YFSETQ. CDR3 sequence reads: CASSFPSGSPLHF. In nucleotides, the CDR3 is TGCGCCAGCAGCTTCCCTTCGGGTTCACCCCTCCACTTT.

The chain joins TRBV7-9 to TRBJ1-4; 9 nucleotides align to TRBD1. CDR3 length: 15 amino acids. CDR1 and CDR2 from the germline V gene are SEHNR and FQNEAQ (reference sequence). J lost 4 bases, V lost 4 bases, and 4 bases had no gene match. The CDR3 DNA reads as TGTGCCAGCAGCTCTCGACAGGGGGATAATGAAAAACTGTTTTTT. This codes for CASSSRQGDNEKLFF.

This clone was recorded once. The DNA of the CDR3 is TGTGCCTGGAGTCCACAAAGGGGTGAAAAACTGTTTTTT. Protein product: CAWSPQRGEKLFF. The chain combines TRBV30 with TRBJ1-4, with D perhaps TRBD1 (5 bases). The germline V and J ends were trimmed by 2 bases and 7 bases, with 11 bases remaining between them. Per the germline V gene, CDR1 is GTSNPN and CDR2 is SVGIG (reference sequence). This CDR3 is built from 13 residues.

The chain carries TRBV28 and TRBJ1-4, with TRBD1 identical over 8 bases. V lost 6 bases to trimming and J lost 7 bases; unmatched junction nucleotides: 10. The CDR3 runs 15 residues. CDR1 and CDR2 (germline): MDHEN, SYDVKM. CDR3 DNA: TGTGCCAGCAGCTCCAGCAGGGGGCGTCTTGAAAAACTGTTTTTT. This sequence encodes CASSSSRGRLEKLFF.

This clone has a handful of counts. V gene TRBV29-1 combines with J gene TRBJ1-1; no clear D gene. This CDR3 has 16 amino acids. CDR1 and CDR2 from the germline V gene are SQVTM and ANQGSEA. V was trimmed by 5 bases and J by 3 bases, leaving 22 bases between them. CDR3 residues: CSVQLKTSGTHTEAFF. The CDR3 DNA reads as TGCAGCGTTCAACTGAAGACATCAGGAACTCACACTGAAGCTTTCTTT.

This chain connects TRBV21-1 to TRBJ1-1. TRBV21-1 is termed a pseudogene. The length of the CDR3 is 21 residues. This CDR3 is CASSKDWFSGGCRPTNTEAFF. The CDR3 nucleotides read TGTGCCAGCAGCAAAGATTGGTTCAGTGGGGGGTGCCGACCGACAAACACTGAAGCTTTCTTT.

This clone has more than one count but fewer than ten. The genes are TRBV20-1 and TRBJ2-1; D gene unclear. V lost 7 bases to trimming and J lost 7 bases, with 11 bases between them. Germline V lookup: CDR1 DFQATT, CDR2 SNEGSKA (reference sequence). The CDR3 runs 11 residues. The CDR3 DNA is TGCAGTGTAAGGGATTGGAATGAGCAGTTCTTC. Protein sequence: CSVRDWNEQFF.

The chain's CDR3 is CATSRDQQGATDTQYF. Written as DNA, the CDR3 is TGTGCCACCAGCAGAGATCAACAGGGGGCCACAGATACGCAGTATTTT. The J gene is TRBJ2-3, the V gene TRBV15; the match to TRBD1 covers 9 bases. Germline lookup yields CDR1 LNHNV and CDR2 YYDKDF (reference sequence). With 0 bases clipped from V and 2 bases from J, the junction kept 3 bases outside the gene matches. This CDR3 comprises 16 residues.

J is TRBJ2-5 and V is TRBV7-9, with TRBD1 identical over 7 bases. Germline V gene sequence: CDR1 SEHNR, CDR2 FQNEAQ (reference sequence). This CDR3 has 14 residues. V shed 3 bases and J 5 bases; nucleotides not matched to a gene: 6. For the CDR3, the DNA is TGTGCCAGCAGCTTCAGGGGGAAGGGCGAGACCCAGTACTTC. Translation: CASSFRGKGETQYF. The full variable domain, its missing parts supplied by reference TRBV7-9 and TRBJ2-5, is DTGVSQNPRHKITKRGQNVTFRCDPISEHNRLYWYRQTLGQGPEFLTYFQNEAQLEKSRLLSDRFSAERPKGSFSTLEIQRTEQGDSAMYLCASSFRGKGETQYFGPGTRLLVL.

The chain combines TRBV12-5 with TRBJ2-2; 9 positions agree with TRBD1. Unmatched junction bases numbered 11, after V lost 6 bases and J lost 6 bases. In germline, CDR1 is LGHNT, CDR2 FRNRAP. CDR3 length equals 16 residues. CDR3 nucleotide sequence: TGTGCTAGTGGGGACACAGGGGGCAGATCGCCCGGGGAGCTGTTTTTT. Its translation is CASGDTGGRSPGELFF.

The chain is built from TRBV11-3 and TRBJ2-2; a possible D gene is TRBD1 (6 bases). The CDR3 is 14 residues long. Germline CDR1 and CDR2: SGHNT and YENEEA. V lost 5 bases and J 7 bases, leaving 14 bases between the germline ends. CDR3 nucleotide sequence: TGTGCCAGCAGCAAGACAGGCTTCGGCGGGGAGCTGTTTTTT. It is translated as CASSKTGFGGELFF.

The chain employs TRBV12-5 and TRBJ1-1, with 12 bases matching TRBD1. Germline assignment: CDR1 LGHNT and CDR2 FRNRAP. This CDR3 contains 16 residues. V gave up 5 bases and J gave up 4 bases; unmatched junction bases: 8. The DNA for the CDR3 is TGTGCTAGTGGTCCCGGGACAGGGGGCCTGAGCACTGAAGCTTTCTTT. It specifies CASGPGTGGLSTEAFF.

This chain connects TRBV14 to TRBJ2-2; D not certain. Germline CDR1 is SGHDN and CDR2 is FVKESK. V gave up 4 bases and J gave up 4 bases, with 7 bases separating them. The CDR3 totals 13 residues. CDR3 coding DNA: TGTGCCAGCAGCCTTTTGATCACCGGGGAGCTGTTTTTT. It is translated as CASSLLITGELFF.

There are a few counts of this clone. J is TRBJ1-1 and V is TRBV4-1; D unresolved. This CDR3 is 15 amino acids long. Germline V gene sequence: CDR1 MGHRA, CDR2 YSYEKL. The V and J ends lost 0 bases and 1 base respectively, with 9 bases between them. The CDR3 loop is CASSQDRWGNTEAFF. CDR3 nucleotides: TGCGCCAGCAGCCAAGACCGGTGGGGGAACACTGAAGCTTTCTTT.

A few counts support this clone. The chain uses TRBV6-6 and TRBJ1-3, with a tentative D call TRBD1 (5 bases). This CDR3 comprises 15 residues. Trimming removed 1 base from V and 1 base from J, with 8 bases in between. Germline-derived CDR1 and CDR2 are MNHNY and SVGAGI (reference sequence). The CDR3 DNA reads as TGTGCCAGCAGTTACTTGGGGGATTCTGGAAACACCATATATTTT. Translating gives CASSYLGDSGNTIYF.